Below, 3 T cell receptor beta chains from the same sample are listed, as sequenced in a study of T cell responses to AZD1222 COVID-19 vaccine. Sequenced by immunoSEQ multiplex PCR; TCRdb stores in-frame clones only, minus some. The table records some 150,000 clones, under 95% of them present only once. The sample was peripheral blood, taken on day 0 of AZD1222 vaccination. Every receptor here comes from an adult in good health.

The rearrangement joins TRBV5-4 to TRBJ1-2; 7 bases match TRBD1. The CDR3 extends over 14 amino acids. Germline CDR1 is SGHNT and CDR2 is YYREEE (reference sequence). V trimming: 3 bases; J trimming: 1 base; junction bases outside the gene matches: 3. CDR3: CASSSGQFNYGYTF. In DNA, the CDR3 is TGTGCCAGCAGCTCGGGACAGTTTAACTATGGCTACACCTTC. Drawing the rest from reference TRBV5-4 and TRBJ1-2, the complete variable domain is ETGVTQSPTHLIKTRGQQVTLRCSSQSGHNTVSWYQQALGQGPQFIFQYYREEENGRGNFPPRFSGLQFPNYSSELNVNALELDDSALYLCASSSGQFNYGYTFGSGTRLTVV.

V gene TRBV18 combines with J gene TRBJ2-3; TRBD2 matches 8 bases. CDR1 is KGHSH, CDR2 LQKENI, per germline. V was clipped by 3 bases and J by 4 bases; unmatched bases: 3. The CDR3 has 14 amino acids. The CDR3 loop is CASSPTSAPDTQYF. CDR3 DNA: TGTGCCAGCTCACCGACTAGCGCCCCAGATACGCAGTATTTT.

V usage is TRBV24-1 and J usage is TRBJ2-5; a possible D gene is TRBD1 (5 bases). Trimming shortened V by 6 bases and J by 3 bases, and 13 bases separated the two germline ends. CDR1 and CDR2 (germline): KGHDR, SFDVKD. The CDR3 runs 14 residues. CDR3 nucleotide sequence: TGTGCCACCAGTCAGGGAATCGCGGAAGAGACCCAGTACTTC. As protein: CATSQGIAEETQYF.